One and the same sample provided the 3 T cell receptor beta chains below, sequenced in a study of blood T cells in healthy people across ages. Next came a second PCR, run for roughly 6 to 11 cycles, which used a sample-barcoded 5' primer along with a J-beta primer mix. TCRdb passed the 5' RACE reads through MiXCR, listing each CDR3 protein once. The sample contains 1.5 million to 2 million distinct CDR3 sequences, roughly 30% of which appear only once. The material sequenced was blood. Every receptor here comes from a woman in her twenties or thirties in good health.

This clonotype was counted a few times. The V call is TRBV29-1, the J call TRBJ2-5; D perhaps matches TRBD2 (5 bases). The V gene's germline CDR1 is SQVTM and CDR2 ANQGSEA. V lost 4 bases to trimming and J lost 3 bases, with 9 bases between them. The CDR3 spans 12 residues. The CDR3 loop is CSVGGNEETQYF. The CDR3, as DNA: TGCAGCGTTGGAGGGAATGAAGAGACCCAGTACTTC. Complete variable domain (other parts from reference TRBV29-1 and TRBJ2-5): SAVISQKPSRDICQRGTSLTIQCQVDSQVTMMFWYRQQPGQSLTLIATANQGSEATYESGFVIDKFPISRPNLTFSTLTVSNMSPEDSSIYLCSVGGNEETQYFGPGTRLLVL.

This chain uses TRBV28 with TRBJ1-2; D gene unclear. Germline V gene lookup returns CDR1 MDHEN and CDR2 SYDVKM. This CDR3 comprises 12 residues. Trimming took 6 bases from V and 3 from J, leaving 8 bases between them. CDR3 sequence reads: CASSLRHYGYTF. DNA of the CDR3: TGTGCCAGCAGCCTCAGACACTATGGCTACACCTTC.

The rearrangement joins TRBV12-3 or TRBV12-4 to TRBJ1-1; D call uncertain. The CDR3 is 13 residues long. Trimming took 3 bases from V and 0 from J, leaving 5 bases between them. CDR3 DNA sequence: TGTGCCAGCAGTTTCTATCTGAACACTGAAGCTTTCTTT. Translated, it gives CASSFYLNTEAFF.